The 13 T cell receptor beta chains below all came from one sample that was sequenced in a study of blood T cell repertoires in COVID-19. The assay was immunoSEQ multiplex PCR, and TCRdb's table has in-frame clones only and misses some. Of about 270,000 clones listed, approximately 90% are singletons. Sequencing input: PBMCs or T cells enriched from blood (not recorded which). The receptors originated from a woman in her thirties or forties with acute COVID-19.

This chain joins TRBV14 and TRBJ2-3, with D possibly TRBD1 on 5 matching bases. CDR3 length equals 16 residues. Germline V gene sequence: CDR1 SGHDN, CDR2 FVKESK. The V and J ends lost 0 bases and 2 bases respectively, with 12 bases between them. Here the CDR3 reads CASSQEIDSSTDTQYF. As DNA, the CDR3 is TGTGCCAGCAGCCAAGAGATCGACAGCTCCACAGATACGCAGTATTTT.

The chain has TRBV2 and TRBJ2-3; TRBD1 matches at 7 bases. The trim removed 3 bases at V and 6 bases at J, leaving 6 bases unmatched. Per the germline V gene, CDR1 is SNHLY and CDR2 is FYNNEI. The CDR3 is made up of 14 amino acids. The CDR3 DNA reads TGTGCCAGCAGTGAGACTCGGACAGGCGATACGCAGTATTTT. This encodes CASSETRTGDTQYF.

The CDR3 loop reads CASSFGQGRTGNQPQHF. In DNA, the CDR3 is TGTGCCAGCAGCTTTGGACAGGGTAGAACGGGCAATCAGCCCCAGCATTTT. The chain recombines TRBV7-9 with TRBJ1-5; 8 bases are a match to TRBD1. V was pared by 3 bases and J by 2 bases, with 9 bases of the junction left unmatched. There are 17 residues in the CDR3. Per the germline V gene, CDR1 is SEHNR and CDR2 is FQNEAQ (reference sequence).

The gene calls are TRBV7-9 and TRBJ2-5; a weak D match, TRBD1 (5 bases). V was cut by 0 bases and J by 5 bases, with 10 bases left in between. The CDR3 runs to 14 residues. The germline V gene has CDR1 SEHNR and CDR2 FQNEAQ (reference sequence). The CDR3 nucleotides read TGTGCCAGCAGCTTAGCGTCAGGGATGGAGACCCAGTACTTC. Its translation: CASSLASGMETQYF.

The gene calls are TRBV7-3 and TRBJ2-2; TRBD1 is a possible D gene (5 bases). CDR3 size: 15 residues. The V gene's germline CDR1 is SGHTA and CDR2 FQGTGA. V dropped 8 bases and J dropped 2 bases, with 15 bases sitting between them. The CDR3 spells CASSPGHANTGELFF. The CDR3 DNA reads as TGTGCCAGCTCCCCCGGACATGCAAACACCGGGGAGCTGTTTTTT.

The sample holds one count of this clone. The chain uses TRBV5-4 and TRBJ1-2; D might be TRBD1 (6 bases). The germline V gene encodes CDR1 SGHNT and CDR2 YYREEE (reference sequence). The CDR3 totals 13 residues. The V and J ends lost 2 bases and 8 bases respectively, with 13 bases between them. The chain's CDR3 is CASSLQGAGGYTF. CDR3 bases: TGTGCCAGCAGCTTACAGGGAGCTGGGGGCTACACCTTC. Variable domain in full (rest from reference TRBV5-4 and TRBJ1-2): ETGVTQSPTHLIKTRGQQVTLRCSSQSGHNTVSWYQQALGQGPQFIFQYYREEENGRGNFPPRFSGLQFPNYSSELNVNALELDDSALYLCASSLQGAGGYTFGSGTRLTVV.

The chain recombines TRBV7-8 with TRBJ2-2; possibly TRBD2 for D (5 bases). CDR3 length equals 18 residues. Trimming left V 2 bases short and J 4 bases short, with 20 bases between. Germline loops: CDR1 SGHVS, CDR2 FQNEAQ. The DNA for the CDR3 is TGTGCCAGCAGCTTAACCTTCCTCAGTCGGCGGGCCACCGGGGAGCTGTTTTTT. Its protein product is CASSLTFLSRRATGELFF.

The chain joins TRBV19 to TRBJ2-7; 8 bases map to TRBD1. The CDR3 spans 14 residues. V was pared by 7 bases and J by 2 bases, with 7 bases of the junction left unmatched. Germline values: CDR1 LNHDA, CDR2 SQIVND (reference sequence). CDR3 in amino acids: CASTSRDRPYEQYF. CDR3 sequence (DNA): TGTGCCAGTACTTCCCGGGACAGGCCCTACGAGCAGTACTTC.

The CDR3 sequence is CASSPLQVTGELFF. For the CDR3, the DNA is TGCGCCAGCAGCCCTTTACAGGTGACCGGGGAGCTGTTTTTT. The chain has TRBV5-1 and TRBJ2-2; the D gene is possibly TRBD1 (5 bases). Germline V lookup: CDR1 SGHRS, CDR2 YFSETQ. V was shortened by 4 bases and J by 5 bases, with 12 bases between the two germline ends. This CDR3 is built from 14 residues.

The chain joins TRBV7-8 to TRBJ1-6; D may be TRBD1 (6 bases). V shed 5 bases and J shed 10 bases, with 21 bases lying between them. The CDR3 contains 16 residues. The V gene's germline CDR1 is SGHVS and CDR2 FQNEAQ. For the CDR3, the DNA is TGTGCCAGCAGCCAAAGAGCCCTAGGGGGACAATCACCCCTCCACTTT. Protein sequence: CASSQRALGGQSPLHF.

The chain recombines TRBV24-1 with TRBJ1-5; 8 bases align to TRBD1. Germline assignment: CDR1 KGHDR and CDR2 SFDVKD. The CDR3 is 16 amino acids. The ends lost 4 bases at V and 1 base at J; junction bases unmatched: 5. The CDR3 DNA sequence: TGTGCCACCAGTGACGACAGGGGAGTCAGCAATCAGCCCCAGCATTTT. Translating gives CATSDDRGVSNQPQHF.

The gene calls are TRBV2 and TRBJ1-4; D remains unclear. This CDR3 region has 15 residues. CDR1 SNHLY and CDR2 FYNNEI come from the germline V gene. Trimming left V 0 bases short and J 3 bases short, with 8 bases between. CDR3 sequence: CASSEARSANEKLFF. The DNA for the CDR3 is TGTGCCAGCAGTGAAGCGCGCTCGGCTAATGAAAAACTGTTTTTT. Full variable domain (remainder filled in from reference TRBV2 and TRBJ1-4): EPEVTQTPSHQVTQMGQEVILRCVPISNHLYFYWYRQILGQKVEFLVSFYNNEISEKSEIFDDQFSVERPDGSNFTLKIRSTKLEDSAMYFCASSEARSANEKLFFGSGTQLSVL.

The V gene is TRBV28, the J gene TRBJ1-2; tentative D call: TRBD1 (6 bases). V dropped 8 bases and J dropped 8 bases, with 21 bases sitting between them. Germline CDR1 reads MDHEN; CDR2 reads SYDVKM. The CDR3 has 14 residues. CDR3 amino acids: CASVRGGEGFGYTF. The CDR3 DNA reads TGTGCCAGCGTGCGAGGGGGGGAGGGCTTCGGCTACACCTTC.